The TCR beta chain described here comes from a study of CD8+ T cells in alopecia areata. Overall study context: Treated patients were dosed with oral tofacitinib, taking 5 to 10 mg twice daily. Study results and limitations: Especially in alopecia totalis/universalis, lesional scalp showed greater clonality than normal scalp did. Sequenced scalp T cells also include alphabeta T cells resident in normal skin.

Treatment noted: oral pan-JAK inhibitor, 5-10 mg twice daily. Sequencing used cDNA as its template, made by extracting RNA and reverse transcribing it. Produced via immunoSEQ multiplex PCR; TCRdb's table is partial and in-frame only. The sample shows around 150,000 clones, roughly 82% of them seen only once. A word on this clone: Antigen unknown.

V lost 6 bases to trimming and J lost 3 bases, with 9 bases between them. This CDR3 spans 12 amino acids. Germline V gene lookup returns CDR1 MNHNS and CDR2 SASEGT. The sample was CD8+ T cells sorted from blood, taken at week 4, from a patient treated with tofacitinib. The sequence was obtained from a human donor with alopecia areata. The rearrangement links TRBV6-1 to TRBJ2-7; D might be TRBD2 (5 bases). DNA for the CDR3: TGTGCCAGCAGCCCACGGGGCTACGAGCAGTACTTC. Amino acids: CASSPRGYEQYF.